This T cell receptor beta chain derives from a study of cytomegalovirus exposure and HLA in healthy donors (dated by TCRdb to between 2016 and 2019). With regard to the full study: An earlier analysis of roughly 610 of the donors reported roughly 300 Gb of sequence data and some 110 million unique TCR beta sequences obtained from about 179 million T cells. About 330 gigabases of sequencing data and roughly 81 million unique TCR sequences made up an early release that covered 640 HLA-typed donors. Among the roughly 400 genotyped donors, around 81% belonged to the genetic ancestry cluster associated with self-reported Caucasian donors. The study aimed to test whether signatures of past pathogen exposure could be identified by cataloging public T cell receptors. The study used immunosequencing to profile the T cell repertoires of some 600 subjects and linked those repertoires to cytomegalovirus serostatus. Along with the roughly 670-subject first cohort, a separate validation cohort of roughly 110 different subjects was used. To predict cytomegalovirus infection status, the study combined high-throughput TCR immunosequencing, statistical association of individual TCRs with disease status, and machine learning. In a later analysis, previously published TCR beta repertoires from about 670 donors were re-analyzed and high-resolution HLA genotyping was added so that TCR occurrence patterns could be studied. Rather than using new phenotypic data, the later analysis identified candidate immune exposures from TCR beta sequences and from how often those sequences occurred across donors. To decide whether each TCR beta V gene segment behaved as functional or pseudogenic, an earlier analysis of some 600 of the donors relied on high-throughput TCR beta sequencing. Donor age, sex, ethnicity and CMV serostatus were compiled alongside the repertoire data. A later genetic analysis took genome-wide SNP genotypes for about 55% of the roughly 700 donors and used that subset as a discovery cohort. All discovery cohort repertoires had been generated using a single sequencing platform. Class I and class II HLA loci were covered by the typing at four-digit resolution. The number of donors typed differed by locus, with about 620-630 for A, B, C, DRB1 and DQB1, more than 500 for DQA1, about 610 for DPA1, and approximately 470 for DPB1. Roughly five DR-DQ haplotypes were handled as single units for association and clustering, since linkage in the cohort was strong. Among around 400 genotyped donors of the cohort, an average of approximately 220,000 unique TCR beta nucleotide sequences was sequenced per donor, of which approximately 19% were non-productive. The study at large found these results: A further reported finding was that TCR beta sequences accurately predicted the HLA-A and HLA-B alleles for most subjects in the first cohort. Compared with equally common non-associated chains, HLA-associated TCR beta chains in a later analysis were more clonally expanded and had lower generation probabilities. Correlated functional status among segregating V segments might reflect linkage disequilibrium, but an unknown experimental factor could not be ruled out. A later analysis found that most CMV-associated TCR beta chains appeared HLA-restricted, with HLA associations seemingly driven largely by CMV exposure. The study gave a list of 150 to 200 TCR beta chains associated with cytomegalovirus. CMV serostatus was the only immune exposure information available for the cohort. According to the authors, the approach could potentially be generalized to other disease states and immunological phenotypes. In a later analysis, several top co-occurrence clusters were reported to appear linked to parvovirus B19, influenza, CMV and Epstein-Barr virus. While some public TCRs were present in many individuals, most TCR sequences turned up only very rarely across donors. According to a later analysis, TCR association rates differed among HLA loci, with DRB1 alleles showing the most associated TCRs and HLA-C alleles showing the fewest. In an earlier analysis of fewer than 700 of the donors, most TCR beta V segments appeared in productive rearrangements about 87% or about 30% of the time, broadly matching IMGT annotations. In vitro tests confirmed that a few of the cytomegalovirus-associated TCR beta chains recognize cytomegalovirus antigens. An association between a missense DCLRE1C variant and V-gene and J-gene trimming of TCR beta chains was found in a later genetic analysis and replicated in an independent cohort. Sequencing depth was assumed to be roughly uniform across donors in the presence/absence analyses, though that assumption may not hold. Because some donors lacked HLA typing at each locus, the association tests relied only on the typed subset. This cohort had only TCR beta chains sequenced, and the lack of alpha or paired-chain data limited which features could be detected. The classifier was reported to diagnose cytomegalovirus status with high specificity and sensitivity in both the original cohort and the validation cohort. When HLA alleles, especially DR and DQ, strongly co-occurred, attributing TCR associations to individual alleles was difficult. A group of highly shared sequence variants was considered likely to be a technical artifact of the sequencing pipeline. Compared with the roughly 700-donor mean, donors in an Asian-associated ancestry cluster had fewer N-insertions in productive TCRs, according to a later genetic analysis. Specific HLA alleles were associated with 15,000 to 20,000 TCR beta sequences at a false discovery rate of 0.05 in a later analysis. The earlier analysis of about 600 of the donors excluded 15 to 20 rarely observed V segments, including chromosome 9 orphons, because counts were too low.

In total, about 650 healthy bone marrow donors made up the cohort. At the time of sampling, every cohort member was nominally healthy, though immune exposures that went unrecorded were likely present. The donor was CMV seronegative and belonged to the group of 380 or so seronegative cohort members. Every donor gave a peripheral blood sample, and the peripheral blood mononuclear cells from that sample were used for TCR beta sequencing. The Qiagen DNeasy Blood Extraction Kit was used to extract genomic DNA from the blood cell samples. Library preparation used the immunoSEQ multiplex PCR assay. A mixture of 60 forward primers for TCR Vbeta segments and 13 reverse primers for TCR Jbeta segments was used in the multiplex PCR. A multiplex PCR assay on genomic DNA amplified the CDR3 region of rearranged TCR beta genes. The amplified TCR beta libraries were sequenced on the Illumina HiSeq System as 87-base-pair reads. Per the original workflow: In a later analysis, roughly 80 million unique TCR beta chains were counted across the roughly 700 repertoires, and roughly 10 million of these chains were shared by at least two donors. Raw reads were error-corrected and collapsed into unique sequences with a nearest-neighbor algorithm that merged closely related sequences to remove PCR and sequencing errors. To assign V, D and J gene segments, CDR3 sequences were aligned to IMGT reference sequences. Each retained sequence needed at least a six-nucleotide match to both a V gene segment and a J gene segment. Rearrangements were classified as productive when the CDR3 lacked stop codons and remained in frame with V and J, and all other rearrangements were classified as non-productive. Following IMGT convention, CDR3 was defined as the stretch from the second conserved V-encoded cysteine to the conserved J-encoded phenylalanine. In an earlier analysis of approximately 590 of the donors, sequences lacking an unambiguous match to a single V gene segment were excluded. In an earlier analysis of a few hundred of the donors, a V segment was called functional when productive rearrangements were above 56.7%, and segregating when the standard deviation between donors exceeded 5%. A statistical classification framework was built to diagnose cytomegalovirus status from the catalog of TCR beta chain sequences. In a later analysis, TCR nucleotide sequences were compared against IMGT/GENE-DB human TR gene sequences so that V and J genes could be assigned. The TCRdist pipeline was used in a later analysis to assign CDR3 sequences and most-parsimonious VDJ recombination scenarios. In a later analysis, every TCR beta chain was defined by the combination of its CDR3 amino acid sequence and its V-gene family, and reads without a unique V-gene family were dropped. As a way to deal with suspected cross-contamination and a sequencing artifact, a later analysis dropped 450 to 600 nucleotide sequences that were highly shared and had low generation probability. In a later analysis, a clonal expansion index for each public chain was calculated from normalized within-repertoire ranks of inferred template counts. In a later analysis, generation probabilities were computed with a VDJ recombination model fitted to out-of-frame rearrangements, and the resulting probabilities were checked against IGoR. In a later analysis, TCR-TCR, TCR-HLA and TCR-CMV co-occurrence was scored with hypergeometric tests, and a repertoire-size bias correction was applied to TCR pairs. In a later analysis, false discovery rates were estimated by permuting HLA or CMV assignments 20 times. In a later analysis, co-occurring TCRs were grouped using DBSCAN, and TCRdist sequence similarity was added for clustering within HLA-allele-positive subsets. Repertoires with fewer than 30,000 or more than 120,000 public chains were left out of co-occurrence clustering, as were about five repertoires with anomalous nucleotide sharing. The immuneACCESS repertoire file appears here via TCRdb, limited to in-frame rearrangements. These files lack a portion of the clones; in checked studies, under half of the deficit traces to unresolved V genes, and the cause of the others is not known. The V and J calls and clone size are taken from that table; D and trimming were inferred from the DNA. Counted in this sample were over 150,000 clones; roughly four fifths of them appeared once. The ten largest clones capture over 2% of the sample.

For this clone: It has no known antigen specificity. The input lacks base qualities; no much larger clone sits a single base away.

The sequenced sample was PBMCs. This clonotype was obtained from a young woman in good health and CMV-seronegative.

CDR3 protein: CASSSAGRTNEKLFF. The nucleotide sequence is given as TGCGCCAGCAGCTCCGCGGGTCGGACTAATGAAAAACTGTTTTTT. The receptor chain draws on TRBV5-1 and TRBJ1-4; no confident D gene assignment can be made. V sheds 3 bases and J sheds 2 bases, leaving 11 bases between their ends. Inclusive of the bounding cysteine and phenylalanine, the CDR3 is 15 residues long. Only the CDR3 region is kept as DNA, spanning 45 bases read in frame from base 1. Sequences SGHRS (CDR1) and YFSETQ (CDR2) are obtained from the germline V gene. The CDR3, completed at both ends by the reference TRBV5-1 and TRBJ1-4 genes, gives the full variable domain KAGVTQTPRYLIKTRGQQVTLSCSPISGHRSVSWYQQTPGQGLQFLFEYFSETQRNKGNFPGRFSGRQFSNSRSEMNVSTLELGDSALYLCASSSAGRTNEKLFFGSGTQLSVL.